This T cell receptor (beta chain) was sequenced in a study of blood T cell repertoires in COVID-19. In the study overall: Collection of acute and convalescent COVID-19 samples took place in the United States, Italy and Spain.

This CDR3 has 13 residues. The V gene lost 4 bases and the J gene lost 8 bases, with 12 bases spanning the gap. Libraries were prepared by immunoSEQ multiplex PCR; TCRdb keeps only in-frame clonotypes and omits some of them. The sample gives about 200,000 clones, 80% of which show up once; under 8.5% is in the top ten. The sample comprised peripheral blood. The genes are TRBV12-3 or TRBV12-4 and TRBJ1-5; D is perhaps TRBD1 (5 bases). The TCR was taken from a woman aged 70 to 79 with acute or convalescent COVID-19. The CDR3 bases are TGTGCCAGCAGTTCCCAGGGCAACGAGCCCCAGCATTTT. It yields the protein CASSSQGNEPQHF.